This note documents a single T cell receptor (beta chain) sequence. The antigen is undetermined. PCR was performed a second time for roughly 7 to 12 cycles using a sample-barcoded 5' primer and a J-beta primer mix. One entry per CDR3 protein, called by TCRdb with MiXCR from the 5' RACE reads. The sample carries some 930,000 distinct CDR3 sequences, around 29% recorded once. These data belong to a study of blood T cells in healthy people across ages. Study-wide results and limits: The study regarded diversity estimates from one million T cells as underestimates. Researchers said unsorted PBMCs prevented a conclusive naive versus antigen-experienced comparison.

The CDR3 consists of 14 residues. From germline, CDR1 is SGHRS and CDR2 YFSETQ. With 3 bases removed from V and 7 bases from J, the gap between germline ends came to 13 bases. The same sample was also used in a study of T cells of mothers and their children. From that second work: Researchers report slightly higher, though non-significant, overlap in related mother-child pairs than in unrelated pairs.

Specimen: blood. This sequence originates from a woman aged 40 to 50 in good health. V gene TRBV5-1 combines with J gene TRBJ1-4, with a possible D match to TRBD1 (5 bases). The CDR3 bases are TGCGCCAGCAGCTACCAGGGCGGAGGTGAAAAACTGTTTTTT. Translating gives CASSYQGGGEKLFF.